These 9 T cell receptor beta chains were all obtained from the same sample, sequenced in a study of blood T cell repertoires in COVID-19. TCRdb's table, derived via immunoSEQ multiplex PCR, lists solely in-frame clones and lacks some. The data contain around 200,000 clones, less than 85% of them seen just once; the ten biggest clones take up around 6.8%. The sample comprised peripheral blood. These receptors all stem from a human donor in a cohort sampled during active COVID-19.

The gene calls are TRBV19 and TRBJ2-1, with a tentative D call TRBD2 (6 bases). Germline assignment: CDR1 LNHDA and CDR2 SQIVND (reference sequence). The CDR3 is 17 residues long. V was pared by 5 bases and J by 7 bases, with 24 bases between. CDR3 DNA: TGTGCCAGTAGTGCCCTTAAGCTAGCCGGGGGTCCAAATGAGCAGTTCTTC. It translates to CASSALKLAGGPNEQFF.

The gene calls are TRBV27 and TRBJ1-1, with D unclear. With 5 bases removed from V and 0 bases from J, the gap between germline ends came to 13 bases. The germline V gene encodes CDR1 MNHEY and CDR2 SMNVEV (reference sequence). This CDR3 comprises 15 residues. The DNA of the CDR3 is TGTGCCAGCAGTCCTCGGCGGGATATGAACACTGAAGCTTTCTTT. Amino acid sequence: CASSPRRDMNTEAFF.

The rearrangement uses TRBV9 and TRBJ2-3, with D possibly being TRBD2 (7 bases). Germline V gene data show CDR1 as SGDLS and CDR2 as YYNGEE. The CDR3 runs 15 residues. Trimming shortened V by 0 bases and J by 6 bases, and 14 bases separated the two germline ends. The CDR3 protein is CASSVEWGGLDTQYF. The CDR3, as DNA: TGTGCCAGCAGCGTAGAGTGGGGGGGGCTGGATACGCAGTATTTT.

The chain is built from TRBV9 and TRBJ2-2; D is possibly TRBD1 (5 bases). This CDR3 contains 15 residues. The germline CDR1 and CDR2 sequences are SGDLS and YYNGEE. The V end lost 3 bases, the J end lost 9 bases, and 18 bases lay between the germline ends. The CDR3 loop is CASSAQGRVDRELFF. The CDR3 nucleotides are TGTGCCAGCAGCGCCCAGGGCAGGGTGGACCGGGAGCTGTTTTTT. Based on the CDR3 plus reference TRBV9 and TRBJ2-2, the full variable domain is DSGVTQTPKHLITATGQRVTLRCSPRSGDLSVYWYQQSLDQGLQFLIQYYNGEERAKGNILERFSAQQFPDLHSELNLSSLELGDSALYFCASSAQGRVDRELFFGEGSRLTVL.

This clone showed up just a few times. The chain is built from TRBV5-5 and TRBJ1-6; 9 positions match TRBD1. The CDR3 is 14 amino acids. V gave up 4 bases and J gave up 10 bases; unmatched junction bases: 6. In germline, CDR1 is SGHKS, CDR2 YYEKEE (reference sequence). CDR3 residues: CASSGGTGSSPLHF. The CDR3 DNA reads TGTGCCAGCAGCGGGGGGACAGGGTCCTCACCCCTCCACTTT.

The J gene is TRBJ1-1, the V gene TRBV6-5; 7 positions match TRBD1. V gave up 7 bases and J gave up 4 bases; unmatched junction bases: 9. Germline CDR1 and CDR2: MNHEY and SVGAGI. This CDR3 is built from 14 residues. The CDR3, as DNA: TGTGCCAGCATCGAAACAGGGGTAAGCACTGAAGCTTTCTTT. As protein: CASIETGVSTEAFF.

The chain is built from TRBV18 and TRBJ2-2; 11 nucleotides match TRBD2. V was clipped by 5 bases and J by 1 base; unmatched bases: 0. CDR1 and CDR2 (germline): KGHSH, LQKENI. This CDR3 region has 15 residues. The CDR3 region has the DNA TGTGCCAGCTCAACTAGCGGGGGGAACACCGGGGAGCTGTTTTTT. As protein: CASSTSGGNTGELFF. The entire variable domain, with the rest obtained from reference TRBV18 and TRBJ2-2, is as follows: NAGVMQNPRHLVRRRGQEARLRCSPMKGHSHVYWYRQLPEEGLKFMVYLQKENIIDESGMPKERFSAEFPKEGPSILRIQQVVRGDSAAYFCASSTSGGNTGELFFGEGSRLTVL.

J is TRBJ1-1 and V is TRBV5-6; 8 bases line up with TRBD1. J was trimmed by 1 base and V by 3 bases; bases with no gene match: 11. CDR1 SGHDT and CDR2 YYEEEE come from the germline V gene. This CDR3 spans 17 amino acids. The CDR3 region has the DNA TGTGCCAGCAGCTCATTCTTTACCGGGACAGGGAACACTGAAGCTTTCTTT. It is translated as CASSSFFTGTGNTEAFF. Looking up the rest from reference TRBV5-6 and TRBJ1-1 gives the full variable domain: DAGVTQSPTHLIKTRGQQVTLRCSPKSGHDTVSWYQQALGQGPQFIFQYYEEEERQRGNFPDRFSGHQFPNYSSELNVNALLLGDSALYLCASSSFFTGTGNTEAFFGQGTRLTVV.

The chain is built from TRBV4-1 and TRBJ2-7; maybe TRBD1 (5 bases). Trimming stripped 0 bases from V and 7 bases from J, with 16 bases between. CDR1 is MGHRA, CDR2 YSYEKL, per germline. The CDR3 runs to 15 residues. CDR3 loop: CASSQDRRTPREQYF. In nucleotides, the CDR3 is TGCGCCAGCAGCCAAGACCGACGGACACCACGGGAGCAGTACTTC.